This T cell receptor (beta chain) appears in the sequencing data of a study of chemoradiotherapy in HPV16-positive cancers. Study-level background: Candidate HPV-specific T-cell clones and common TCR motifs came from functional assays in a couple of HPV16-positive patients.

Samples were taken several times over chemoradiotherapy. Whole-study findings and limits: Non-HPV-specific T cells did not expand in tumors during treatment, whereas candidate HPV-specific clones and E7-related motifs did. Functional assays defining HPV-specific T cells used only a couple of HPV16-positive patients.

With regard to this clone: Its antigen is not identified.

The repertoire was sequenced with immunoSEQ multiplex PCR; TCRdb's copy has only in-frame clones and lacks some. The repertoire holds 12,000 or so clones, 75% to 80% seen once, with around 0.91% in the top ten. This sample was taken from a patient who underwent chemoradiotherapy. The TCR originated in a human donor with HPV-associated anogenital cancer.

The CDR3 DNA reads as TGTGCCAGCAGCTTGGGGGCTAACTATGGCTACACCTTC. This gives the protein CASSLGANYGYTF. V is TRBV5-4 and J is TRBJ1-2; D not resolved. V dropped 0 bases and J dropped 0 bases, with 3 bases sitting between them. The CDR3 covers 13 residues. Germline V gives CDR1 SGHNT, CDR2 YYREEE (reference sequence).